This entry lists 27 T cell receptor beta chains sequenced from one sample in a study of OX40 agonist ivuxolimab in advanced cancers. Assay used: immunoSEQ multiplex PCR; TCRdb lists only in-frame clones, some missing. The sample carries under 95,000 clones, around 84% recorded once. The sample in question was CD4+ or CD8+ T cells sorted from blood, obtained in a trial of the OX40 agonist ivuxolimab. The receptors shown here come from an adult with an advanced solid tumor such as melanoma, head and neck, liver or kidney cancer.

This clone appeared a single time. The gene calls are TRBV19 and TRBJ1-2; the D gene is possibly TRBD1 (5 bases). CDR1 is LNHDA and CDR2 is SQIVND in the germline V gene (reference sequence). The CDR3 has 14 amino acids. V lost 1 base and J 0 bases, leaving 6 bases between the germline ends. CDR3 sequence (DNA): TGTGCCAGTAGTATAGGCAGGGCTAACTATGGCTACACCTTC. Amino acid sequence: CASSIGRANYGYTF.

V and J are TRBV5-1 and TRBJ2-7, with D unresolved. Trimming removed 5 bases from V and 0 bases from J, with 6 bases in between. CDR3 length: 12 amino acids. Per the germline V gene, CDR1 is SGHRS and CDR2 is YFSETQ. In DNA, the CDR3 is TGCGCCAGCAGGGAGAACTCCTACGAGCAGTACTTC. Translated, it gives CASRENSYEQYF.

This clone has a single count. The rearrangement joins TRBV6-5 to TRBJ2-5; a weak D match, TRBD2 (6 bases). This CDR3 spans 14 amino acids. V was clipped by 6 bases and J by 2 bases, with 13 bases between them. Looked up from germline, CDR1 is MNHEY and CDR2 is SVGAGI. CDR3 bases: TGTGCCAGCAGGGATGGGAGGTCACAAGAGACCCAGTACTTC. Protein sequence: CASRDGRSQETQYF.

As regards this clone: One end of the junction is discordant with germline, which a read error may explain. The chain couples TRBV5-1 to TRBJ2-1; 14 bases line up with TRBD2. Germline V CDR1 and CDR2: SGHRS, YFSETQ. The CDR3 covers 14 residues. CDR3 in DNA: TGCGCCAGCAGCTTGGAGGGACTAGCGGGAGCTAGGGTCTTC. Translated, it gives CASSLEGLAGARVF.

J is TRBJ2-7 and V is TRBV6-6, with 7 bases that match TRBD1. The CDR3 is 12 amino acids. Germline loops: CDR1 MNHNY, CDR2 SVGAGI (reference sequence). Germline trimming cut 6 bases from V and 4 bases from J; bases unmatched to any gene: 3. Here the CDR3 reads CASRTGQYEQYF. The DNA of the CDR3 is TGTGCCAGCAGGACAGGGCAATACGAGCAGTACTTC.

Only a few counts were recorded for this clone. The chain uses TRBV2 and TRBJ2-6; D is ambiguous. CDR3 length: 14 residues. Germline assignment: CDR1 SNHLY and CDR2 FYNNEI. V was clipped by 6 bases and J by 0 bases, with 6 bases between them. Here the CDR3 DNA reads TGTGCCAGCAGGTCCCACTCTGGGGCCAACGTCCTGACTTTC. This gives the protein CASRSHSGANVLTF.

The V gene is TRBV21-1, the J gene TRBJ2-7; the D call of TRBD2 is as the table states it, not checked on the DNA. TRBV21-1 is assigned pseudogene status. The length of the CDR3 is 16 residues. The CDR3 region is CASSKMASGSSYEQYF. CDR3 bases: TGTGCCAGCAGCAAAATGGCCAGCGGGAGCTCCTACGAGCAGTACTTC.

This chain connects TRBV4-2 to TRBJ2-3; D might be TRBD2 (6 bases). With 1 base removed from V and 1 base from J, the gap between germline ends came to 9 bases. CDR1 LGHNA and CDR2 YNFKEQ come from the germline V gene. The CDR3 runs 15 residues. The CDR3 nucleotides are TGTGCCAGCAGCCAAGTAGTAGCGGGCACAGATACGCAGTATTTT. Translated: CASSQVVAGTDTQYF.

The rearrangement joins TRBV19 to TRBJ1-5; weak D call: TRBD1 (5 bases). Germline V gene lookup returns CDR1 LNHDA and CDR2 SQIVND (reference sequence). The length of the CDR3 is 15 residues. The germline V and J ends were trimmed by 0 bases and 5 bases, with 11 bases remaining between them. The CDR3, as DNA: TGTGCCAGTAGTATAGATAGAGCAGGGTATCAGCCCCAGCATTTT. This gives the protein CASSIDRAGYQPQHF.

The chain carries TRBV2 and TRBJ2-7, with D unclear. The germline V and J ends were trimmed by 4 bases and 3 bases, with 13 bases remaining between them. Germline-derived CDR1 and CDR2 are SNHLY and FYNNEI. There are 14 residues in the CDR3. CDR3 region: CASSGGQEGYEQYF. The CDR3 nucleotides read TGTGCCAGCAGTGGTGGGCAGGAAGGCTACGAGCAGTACTTC.

The chain combines TRBV4-1 with TRBJ2-3, with 10 bases aligning to TRBD2. Trimming removed 0 bases from V and 4 bases from J; junction bases left unmatched: 7. This CDR3 is built from 17 residues. Looked up from germline, CDR1 is MGHRA and CDR2 is YSYEKL. The CDR3 DNA is TGCGCCAGCAGCCAAGATCGGCTAGCGGGAGTCCCAGATACGCAGTATTTT. This gives the protein CASSQDRLAGVPDTQYF.

This clone occurred a few times. The CDR3 coding sequence is TGTGCCAGTAGTATCGATCTGGCTAGCGGGAGTAGGGATACGCAGTATTTT. Its protein product is CASSIDLASGSRDTQYF. The chain combines TRBV19 with TRBJ2-3, with 10 bases aligning to TRBD2. The CDR3 consists of 17 residues. V lost 3 bases, J lost 6 bases, and 12 bases stayed unmatched. Germline CDR1 LNHDA, CDR2 SQIVND (reference sequence).

This clone was detected a few times. The chain has TRBV11-2 and TRBJ1-2, with D hard to call. The germline V gene has CDR1 SGHAT and CDR2 FQNNGV. V dropped 0 bases and J dropped 6 bases, with 11 bases sitting between them. The CDR3 covers 14 residues. DNA for the CDR3: TGTGCCAGCAGCTTAGATCCAAGGGTGAATGGCTACACCTTC. It encodes CASSLDPRVNGYTF.

The chain carries TRBV14 and TRBJ2-7; D unresolved. The CDR3 loop spans 12 amino acids. Germline lookup yields CDR1 SGHDN and CDR2 FVKESK. Trimming cost V 2 bases and J 2 bases, with 4 bases left between them. The CDR3 sequence: CASSQTTYEQYF. CDR3 in DNA: TGTGCCAGCAGCCAAACCACCTACGAGCAGTACTTC.

This chain links TRBV13 with TRBJ2-1; D not certain. This CDR3 has 11 amino acids. Per germline, CDR1 PRHDT and CDR2 FYEKMQ (reference sequence). The V gene lost 2 bases and the J gene lost 7 bases, with 3 bases spanning the gap. The CDR3 loop reads CASSLQNEQFF. In DNA, the CDR3 is TGTGCCAGCAGCTTACAGAATGAGCAGTTCTTC.

This chain connects TRBV4-2 to TRBJ2-7; TRBD1 agrees at 8 bases. Losses at the gene ends were 3 bases for V and 1 base for J; bases not matched to a gene: 2. Germline loops: CDR1 LGHNA, CDR2 YNFKEQ. The length of the CDR3 is 14 residues. Written as DNA, the CDR3 is TGTGCCAGCAGCCACGACAGGGGTTCCTACGAGCAGTACTTC. Protein sequence: CASSHDRGSYEQYF.

V usage is TRBV27 and J usage is TRBJ2-7; TRBD2 might be the D (6 bases). Trimming removed 0 bases from V and 3 bases from J, with 12 bases in between. CDR3 length equals 15 residues. Germline assignment: CDR1 MNHEY and CDR2 SMNVEV (reference sequence). This chain's CDR3 is CASSLSFLASYEQYF. DNA for the CDR3: TGTGCCAGCAGTTTATCGTTCCTAGCGAGCTACGAGCAGTACTTC.

This clone was detected only once. The chain couples TRBV4-2 to TRBJ2-3; D might be TRBD2 (6 bases). CDR3 length: 15 amino acids. Germline CDR1 LGHNA, CDR2 YNFKEQ. Deletions cut 4 bases from V and 0 bases from J, with 11 bases between. The CDR3 sequence is CASSLVAESTDTQYF. CDR3 nucleotide sequence: TGTGCCAGCAGCCTTGTAGCGGAGAGCACAGATACGCAGTATTTT.

The genes are TRBV25-1 and TRBJ1-2; possibly TRBD1 for D (6 bases). The CDR3 is 14 amino acids. Germline-derived CDR1 and CDR2 are MGHDK and SYGVNS. V shed 3 bases and J shed 4 bases, with 12 bases lying between them. CDR3 sequence reads: CASSDATGIYGYTF. The CDR3 coding sequence is TGTGCCAGCAGTGATGCAACAGGGATCTATGGCTACACCTTC.

This clone was seen more than once but under ten times. The chain employs TRBV9 and TRBJ2-1; TRBD2 is a possible D gene (5 bases). V was trimmed by 0 bases and J by 3 bases, leaving 10 bases between them. The CDR3 covers 15 residues. Germline V gene lookup returns CDR1 SGDLS and CDR2 YYNGEE. The CDR3 loop is CASSVGERIYNEQFF. The CDR3 nucleotides read TGTGCCAGCAGCGTAGGGGAGCGTATCTACAATGAGCAGTTCTTC.

This clone appeared once. CDR3 bases: TGTGCCAGCAGTGAAAGTGCAGGGGGAGGCTACGAGCAGTACTTC. Protein: CASSESAGGGYEQYF. The chain links TRBV2 to TRBJ2-5; D possibly corresponds to TRBD1 (7 bases). With the DNA end fitting TRBJ2-7 better, the J assignment may be wrong. The CDR3 covers 15 residues. Per the germline V gene, CDR1 is SNHLY and CDR2 is FYNNEI.

The chain employs TRBV11-2 and TRBJ1-2, with 9 bases lining up with TRBD1. Trimming at V came to 4 bases and at J to 4 bases, leaving 13 bases not matched to a gene. The length of the CDR3 is 17 residues. Germline CDR1 is SGHAT and CDR2 is FQNNGV. CDR3 sequence reads: CASSSIRDRARFYGYTF. CDR3 sequence (DNA): TGTGCCAGCAGCTCCATCCGGGACAGGGCGAGGTTCTATGGCTACACCTTC.

The chain links TRBV7-9 to TRBJ2-3, with D hard to call. Looked up from germline, CDR1 is SEHNR and CDR2 is FQNEAQ (reference sequence). Trimming pared 3 bases from V and 0 bases from J, leaving 7 bases between. The CDR3 sequence is 14 residues long. In DNA, the CDR3 is TGTGCCAGCAGCTTGGGCGTCAGCACAGATACGCAGTATTTT. Protein product: CASSLGVSTDTQYF. The complete variable domain, with remaining parts taken from reference TRBV7-9 and TRBJ2-3, reads DTGVSQNPRHKITKRGQNVTFRCDPISEHNRLYWYRQTLGQGPEFLTYFQNEAQLEKSRLLSDRFSAERPKGSFSTLEIQRTEQGDSAMYLCASSLGVSTDTQYFGPGTRLTVL.

The rearrangement joins TRBV29-1 to TRBJ1-5; no clear D gene. CDR1 and CDR2 from the germline V gene are SQVTM and ANQGSEA. The CDR3 runs to 14 residues. Trimming took off 0 bases at V and 3 bases at J, with 9 bases between the two ends. The CDR3 sequence: CSVEESGDNQPQHF. CDR3 coding DNA: TGCAGCGTTGAAGAATCCGGGGACAATCAGCCCCAGCATTTT.

The chain links TRBV28 to TRBJ1-2; no clear D gene. CDR1 is MDHEN and CDR2 is SYDVKM in the germline V gene. With 7 bases removed from V and 6 bases from J, the gap between germline ends came to 15 bases. The CDR3 loop spans 13 amino acids. CDR3 DNA sequence: TGTGCCAGCACGGGCGGTAGGTGGAATGGCTACACCTTC. Amino acid sequence: CASTGGRWNGYTF.

With respect to this clone: At the DNA level, this CDR3 is encoded by other sequences in the same sample as well. The rearrangement uses TRBV7-9 and TRBJ1-1; D call uncertain. The CDR3 totals 14 residues. In germline, CDR1 is SEHNR, CDR2 FQNEAQ (reference sequence). Trimming left V 5 bases short and J 0 bases short, with 10 bases between. CDR3 DNA: TGTGCCAGCAGCACCGGACTGATGAACACTGAAGCTTTCTTT. As protein: CASSTGLMNTEAFF.

This rearrangement joins TRBV6-5 to TRBJ1-2; a weak D match, TRBD1 (5 bases). The CDR3 is 12 residues long. V dropped 9 bases and J dropped 4 bases, with 12 bases sitting between them. Germline lookup yields CDR1 MNHEY and CDR2 SVGAGI. CDR3 in DNA: TGTGCCAGTTCGTCGGGACCCTATGGCTACACCTTC. Translating it yields CASSSGPYGYTF.